This T cell receptor beta chain was documented in a study of blood T cell repertoires in COVID-19. Study information: Italy, Spain and the United States were the sources of the convalescent and acute COVID-19 samples. The analysed material was cDNA or gDNA that came from T cells, B-cell-depleted T cells, or PBMCs.

This clone has a handful of counts. Trimming took off 1 base at V and 0 bases at J, with 13 bases between the two ends. The CDR3 totals 17 residues. Per the germline V gene, CDR1 is LNHDA and CDR2 is SQIVND (reference sequence). Followed over time, Seattle patients had been enrolled while infection was active. Authors' analysis steps: Cell counts per sample came from amplifying reference gene primers. TCRdb's table, derived via immunoSEQ multiplex PCR, lists solely in-frame clones and lacks some. V and J calls plus clone size are reproduced from that table; the DNA served to infer D and trimming. The table includes 250,000 to 400,000 clones, about 87% detected once.

Sequencing used peripheral blood. The receptor's source is a woman aged 25 to 39 with COVID-19, enrolled during active disease. The chain links TRBV19 to TRBJ1-5; possible D gene TRBD1, 5 bases. This chain's CDR3 is CASSIGSGSNSNQPQHF. CDR3 DNA sequence: TGTGCCAGTAGTATAGGTTCAGGGTCCAATAGCAATCAGCCCCAGCATTTT. The complete variable domain, with remaining parts taken from reference TRBV19 and TRBJ1-5, reads DGGITQSPKYLFRKEGQNVTLSCEQNLNHDAMYWYRQDPGQGLRLIYYSQIVNDFQKGDIAEGYSVSREKKESFPLTVTSAQKNPTAFYLCASSIGSGSNSNQPQHFGDGTRLSIL.